This TCR beta chain was found in a study of beta chain features in type 1 diabetes. On the study more broadly: Healthy donors resembled patients in age, gender and cell yields.

Study observations and caveats: The VDJ junctions of type 1 diabetes patients carried fewer insertions and more deletions. Patients showed naive, central memory and Treg TCRB repertoires that appeared more similar than those of healthy donors. A potential PCR bias toward shorter templates would be equal in patient and control samples.

In this sample, this clone turned up a few times. Its antigen is unidentified. Expressed TCRB transcripts got sequenced, as all isolated RNA was reverse transcribed. Produced via immunoSEQ multiplex PCR; TCRdb's table is partial and in-frame only. The sample has under 800,000 clones, roughly 16% seen once; the top ten hold 0.093%. V lost 4 bases and J lost 3, with 6 bases in between. Germline V gene lookup returns CDR1 LNHDA and CDR2 SQIVND (reference sequence). This CDR3 comprises 12 residues. The receptor was isolated from a man younger than 30 in good health. Sequenced sample: naive CD4+ T cells from blood. The chain employs TRBV19 and TRBJ1-1; D may be TRBD1 (5 bases). CDR3: CASSTGYTEAFF. The CDR3 DNA is TGTGCCAGTAGTACAGGGTACACTGAAGCTTTCTTT.